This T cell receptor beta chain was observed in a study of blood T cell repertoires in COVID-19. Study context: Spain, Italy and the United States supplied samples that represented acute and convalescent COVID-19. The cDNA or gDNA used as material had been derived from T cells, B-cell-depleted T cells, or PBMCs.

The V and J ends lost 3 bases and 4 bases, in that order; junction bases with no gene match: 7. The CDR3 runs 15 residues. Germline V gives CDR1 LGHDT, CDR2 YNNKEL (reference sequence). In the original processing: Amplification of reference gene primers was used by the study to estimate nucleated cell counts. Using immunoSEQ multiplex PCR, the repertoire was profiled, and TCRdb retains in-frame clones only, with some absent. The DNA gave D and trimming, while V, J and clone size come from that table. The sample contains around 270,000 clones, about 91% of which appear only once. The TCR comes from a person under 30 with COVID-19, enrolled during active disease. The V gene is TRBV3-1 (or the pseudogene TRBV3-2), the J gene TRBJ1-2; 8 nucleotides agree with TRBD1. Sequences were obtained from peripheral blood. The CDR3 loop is CASSHLRGTGYGYTF. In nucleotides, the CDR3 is TGTGCCAGCAGCCATTTGAGGGGGACAGGCTATGGCTACACCTTC.